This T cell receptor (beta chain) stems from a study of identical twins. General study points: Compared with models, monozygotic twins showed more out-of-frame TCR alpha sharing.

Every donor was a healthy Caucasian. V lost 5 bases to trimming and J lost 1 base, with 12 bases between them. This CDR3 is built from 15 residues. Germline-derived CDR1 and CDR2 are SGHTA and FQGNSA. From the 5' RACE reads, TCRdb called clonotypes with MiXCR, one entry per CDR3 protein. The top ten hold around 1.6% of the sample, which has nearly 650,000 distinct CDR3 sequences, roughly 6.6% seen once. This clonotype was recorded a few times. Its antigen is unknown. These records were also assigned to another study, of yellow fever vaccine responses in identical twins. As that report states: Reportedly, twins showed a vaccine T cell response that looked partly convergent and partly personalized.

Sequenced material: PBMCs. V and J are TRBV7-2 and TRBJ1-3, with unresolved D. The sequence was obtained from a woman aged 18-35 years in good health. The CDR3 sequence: CASSASKESGNTIYF. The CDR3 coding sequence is TGTGCCAGCAGCGCGAGCAAGGAGTCTGGAAACACCATATATTTT.